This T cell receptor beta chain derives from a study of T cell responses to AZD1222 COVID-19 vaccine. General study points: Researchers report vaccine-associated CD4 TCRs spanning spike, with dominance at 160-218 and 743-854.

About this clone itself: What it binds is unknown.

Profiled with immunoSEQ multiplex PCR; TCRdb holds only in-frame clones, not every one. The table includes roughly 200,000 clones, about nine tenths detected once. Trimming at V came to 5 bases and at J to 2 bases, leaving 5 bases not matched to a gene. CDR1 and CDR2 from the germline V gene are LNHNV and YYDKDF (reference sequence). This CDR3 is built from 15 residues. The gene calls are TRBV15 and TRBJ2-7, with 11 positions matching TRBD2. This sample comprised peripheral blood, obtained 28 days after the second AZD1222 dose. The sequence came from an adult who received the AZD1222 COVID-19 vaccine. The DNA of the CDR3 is TGTGCCACCAGCCCCGGGACTAGCGGCCCCTACGAGCAGTACTTC. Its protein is CATSPGTSGPYEQYF.